The 22 T cell receptor beta chains reported below all come from one sample, sequenced in a study of T cells of healthy individuals. TCRdb fed the 5' RACE reads into MiXCR, producing one record per CDR3 protein. The table lists fewer than 70,000 distinct CDR3 sequences, roughly 14% of them singletons, with about 16% in the top ten. The receptors shown here come from a human donor in good health.

This sequence joins TRBV20-1 and TRBJ1-6; D is uncertain. The CDR3 totals 16 residues. The V gene lost 0 bases and the J gene lost 0 bases, with 9 bases spanning the gap. Germline V CDR1 and CDR2: DFQATT, SNEGSKA (reference sequence). CDR3 in amino acids: CSARDTSSSYNSPLHF. The CDR3 DNA reads TGCAGTGCTAGAGACACATCGAGCTCCTATAATTCACCCCTCCACTTT.

CDR3 protein: CASSFRGYMRSEYF. CDR3 sequence (DNA): TGTGCCAGCAGCTTCCGCGGGTATATGCGTTCGGAGTACTTC. This chain uses TRBV5-6 with TRBJ2-7; TRBD2 is a possible D gene (5 bases). CDR1 and CDR2 from the germline V gene are SGHDT and YYEEEE. V lost 2 bases and J 11 bases, leaving 20 bases between the germline ends. CDR3 size: 14 residues.

CDR3 sequence reads: CSVDPRLAGYQYF. The CDR3, as DNA: TGCAGCGTTGATCCCCGGCTAGCGGGATACCAGTACTTC. The chain employs TRBV29-1 and TRBJ2-4; 9 nucleotides line up with TRBD2. The CDR3 loop spans 13 amino acids. CDR1 and CDR2 from the germline V gene are SQVTM and ANQGSEA. V dropped 3 bases and J dropped 13; count of bases not matched to a gene: 10.

This clonotype was counted at least ten times. V is TRBV20-1 and J is TRBJ2-7; TRBD2 might be the D (6 bases). Germline-derived CDR1 and CDR2 are DFQATT and SNEGSKA (reference sequence). The CDR3 is made up of 14 amino acids. The V gene lost 6 bases and the J gene lost 4 bases, with 19 bases spanning the gap. CDR3 amino acids: CSAAPEGGVYEQYF. Here the CDR3 DNA reads TGCAGTGCAGCCCCGGAGGGAGGAGTTTACGAGCAGTACTTC.

At least ten counts were recorded for this clonotype. The V gene is TRBV12-3 or TRBV12-4, the J gene TRBJ2-6; either TRBD1 or TRBD2 may fit D (6 bases each). The CDR3 loop spans 15 amino acids. Trimming took 5 bases from V and 2 from J, leaving 10 bases between them. The chain's CDR3 is CASSARGPGANVLTF. The CDR3 coding sequence is TGTGCCAGCAGTGCTCGGGGGCCTGGGGCCAACGTCCTGACTTTC.

The rearrangement uses TRBV6-1 and TRBJ1-2; a weak D match, TRBD1 (6 bases). In germline, CDR1 is MNHNS, CDR2 SASEGT. The CDR3 loop spans 15 amino acids. The V end was cut by 6 bases, the J end by 4 bases, with 18 bases between. This CDR3 reads CASSHDTGSSYGYTF. CDR3 sequence (DNA): TGTGCCAGCAGCCACGATACAGGGTCAAGCTATGGCTACACCTTC.

This sequence joins TRBV18 and TRBJ1-6; D unclear. The CDR3 consists of 16 residues. Germline lookup yields CDR1 KGHSH and CDR2 LQKENI. Trimming pared 0 bases from V and 15 bases from J, leaving 21 bases between. The CDR3 here is CASSPPLRQTVWDLHF. The CDR3 DNA is TGTGCCAGCTCACCACCTCTCAGGCAAACAGTCTGGGACCTCCACTTT.

This clonotype was detected many times. The chain uses TRBV27 and TRBJ2-7, with TRBD1 matching over 9 bases. The CDR3 is made up of 14 amino acids. The J segment lost 6 bases and the V segment lost 9 bases, leaving 12 bases of the junction unmatched. CDR1 and CDR2 (germline): MNHEY, SMNVEV (reference sequence). CDR3 protein: CASRTETGGGEQYF. Here the CDR3 DNA reads TGTGCCAGTAGAACCGAGACAGGGGGAGGCGAGCAGTACTTC.

The sample holds many counts of this clonotype. V is TRBV2 and J is TRBJ2-3; D might be TRBD2 (6 bases). The CDR3 has 16 amino acids. CDR1 and CDR2 from the germline V gene are SNHLY and FYNNEI. Deletions cut 8 bases from V and 0 bases from J, with 18 bases between. The CDR3: CASGKGLDYSTDTQYF. CDR3 coding DNA: TGTGCCAGCGGGAAGGGACTGGATTATAGCACAGATACGCAGTATTTT.

This clonotype came up many times. CDR3: CSVAGQGSTDTQYF. The CDR3 DNA reads TGCAGCGTTGCGGGACAGGGGTCGACAGATACGCAGTATTTT. The chain is built from TRBV29-1 and TRBJ2-3, with TRBD1 matching 10 bases. The CDR3 length is 14 residues. CDR1 is SQVTM, CDR2 ANQGSEA, per germline. The junction had 4 bases not matched to a gene; V was cut back by 4 bases and J by 3 bases.

This clonotype was found many times. This chain uses TRBV3-1 with TRBJ2-1, with 7 bases lining up with TRBD2. The CDR3 is made up of 18 amino acids. J gave up 6 bases and V 0 bases, and 14 bases lay outside the gene matches. The germline V gene encodes CDR1 LGHDT and CDR2 YNNKEL (reference sequence). This CDR3 is CASSQDGPGRASGNEQFF. For the CDR3, the DNA is TGTGCCAGCAGCCAAGATGGTCCTGGGAGGGCGTCAGGCAATGAGCAGTTCTTC.

This clonotype was counted many times. The chain employs TRBV27 and TRBJ1-1; 7 positions match TRBD1. V trimming: 6 bases; J trimming: 4 bases; junction bases outside the gene matches: 11. The germline CDR1 and CDR2 sequences are MNHEY and SMNVEV (reference sequence). The CDR3 extends over 15 amino acids. The CDR3 DNA reads TGTGCCAGCAGCTCCGCTTACAGGGGCCCCACTGAAGCTTTCTTT. Its translation is CASSSAYRGPTEAFF.

This clonotype was seen at least ten times. V and J are TRBV7-2 and TRBJ1-1, with 9 bases lining up with TRBD1. J lost 12 bases, V lost 1 base, and 9 bases had no gene match. CDR1 and CDR2 (germline): SGHTA, FQGNSA. This CDR3 has 14 amino acids. CDR3 sequence reads: CASSLGGGQGGSFF. The CDR3 region has the DNA TGTGCCAGCAGCTTAGGAGGGGGACAGGGCGGATCTTTCTTT.

Ten or more counts support this clonotype. This chain joins TRBV4-3 and TRBJ1-4; perhaps TRBD1 as D (6 bases). The germline V gene encodes CDR1 LGHNA and CDR2 YSLEER. The CDR3 loop spans 16 amino acids. V lost 0 bases to trimming and J lost 7 bases, with 15 bases between them. The CDR3 region is CASSQDQGRGSEKLFF. The DNA for the CDR3 is TGCGCCAGCAGCCAAGATCAGGGCAGGGGAAGTGAAAAACTGTTTTTT.

The CDR3 is CASSFGSREDGYTF. In DNA, the CDR3 is TGTGCCAGCAGCTTCGGGTCTCGAGAGGATGGCTACACCTTC. The gene calls are TRBV5-4 and TRBJ1-2, with D uncertain. The CDR3 has 14 residues. Germline-derived CDR1 and CDR2 are SGHNT and YYREEE (reference sequence). V shed 2 bases and J shed 6 bases, with 14 bases lying between them.

A few counts support this clonotype. This chain connects TRBV6-1 to TRBJ2-5; 7 bases fit TRBD1. This CDR3 spans 15 amino acids. Trimming took 7 bases from V and 1 from J; bases not matched to a gene: 9. The germline gives CDR1 MNHNS, CDR2 SASEGT. The CDR3 loop reads CASTKWGQSQETQYF. The CDR3, as DNA: TGTGCCAGCACCAAGTGGGGACAGAGCCAAGAGACCCAGTACTTC.

The chain is built from TRBV10-3 and TRBJ2-7; 11 bases align to TRBD1. The CDR3 loop spans 14 amino acids. V lost 6 bases to trimming and J lost 2 bases; unmatched junction nucleotides: 3. CDR1 and CDR2 from the germline V gene are ENHRY and SYGVKD. In nucleotides, the CDR3 is TGTGCCATCAGCCCGGGACAGGGGGCCTACGAGCAGTACTTC. Residues: CAISPGQGAYEQYF.

The table lists this clonotype with a few counts. This chain links TRBV12-3 or TRBV12-4 with TRBJ2-3, with D unresolved. This CDR3 region has 12 residues. Trimming pared 3 bases from V and 2 bases from J, leaving 3 bases between. The CDR3 DNA reads as TGTGCCAGCAGTTTCAACACAGATACGCAGTATTTT. This encodes CASSFNTDTQYF.

This clonotype was observed many times. V is TRBV4-2 and J is TRBJ2-7; 9 positions agree with TRBD2. The CDR3 is 20 residues long. V was pared by 2 bases and J by 0 bases, with 17 bases of the junction left unmatched. CDR1 and CDR2 from the germline V gene are LGHNA and YNFKEQ. Written as DNA, the CDR3 is TGTGCCAGCAGCCAAAAATTACGTAGCGGGAGTGAGTTCGGCTCCTACGAGCAGTACTTC. Protein sequence: CASSQKLRSGSEFGSYEQYF.

Note on this clonotype: A much larger clone sits a single nucleotide away, making a read error possible. V gene TRBV24-1 combines with J gene TRBJ1-2; D is unclear. Germline assignment: CDR1 KGHDR and CDR2 SFDVKD. CDR3 size: 14 residues. The germline V and J ends were trimmed by 1 base and 6 bases, with 11 bases remaining between them. This CDR3 reads CATSDFSKGDGYTF. DNA of the CDR3: TGTGCCACCAGTGATTTTAGCAAAGGAGATGGCTACACCTTC.

This clonotype turned up a few times. This chain joins TRBV5-1 and TRBJ2-4; 9 bases fit TRBD1. The CDR3 is 13 amino acids. Germline CDR1 and CDR2: SGHRS and YFSETQ. With V trimmed by 4 bases and J by 6 bases, 2 bases remained unmatched. The DNA for the CDR3 is TGCGCCAGCAGCGGGGGACAGGGAAACATTCAGTACTTC. Translating it yields CASSGGQGNIQYF.

This rearrangement joins TRBV7-3 to TRBJ2-1; 7 nucleotides align to TRBD1. CDR3 length: 17 amino acids. J was trimmed by 1 base and V by 1 base; bases with no gene match: 7. Germline CDR1 reads SGHTA; CDR2 reads FQGTGA. The CDR3 region is CASSLRGQNPSYNEQFF. Here the CDR3 DNA reads TGTGCCAGCAGCTTAAGGGGACAGAATCCGTCCTACAATGAGCAGTTCTTC. The full variable domain, its missing parts supplied by reference TRBV7-3 and TRBJ2-1, is GAGVSQTPSNKVTEKGKYVELRCDPISGHTALYWYRQSLGQGPEFLIYFQGTGAADDSGLPNDRFFAVRPEGSVSTLKIQRTERGDSAVYLCASSLRGQNPSYNEQFFGPGTRLTVL.